The 4 T cell receptor beta chains presented below share a single source sample, sequenced in a study of somatic mutations in cytotoxic T cells in rheumatoid arthritis. The assay was immunoSEQ multiplex PCR, and TCRdb's table has in-frame clones only and misses some. In the table there are about 11,000 clones, roughly 68% of which are singletons. Sequenced: CD8+ T cells sorted from blood. Every receptor here comes from a man in his fifties or sixties in good health.

V and J are TRBV6-5 and TRBJ2-3; D is ambiguous. Germline CDR1 is MNHEY and CDR2 is SVGAGI. The germline V and J ends were trimmed by 7 bases and 0 bases, with 11 bases remaining between them. The CDR3 contains 14 residues. CDR3 DNA sequence: TGTGCCAGCACTGCGGCGGAGAGCACAGATACGCAGTATTTT. Translation: CASTAAESTDTQYF.

V usage is TRBV18 and J usage is TRBJ2-7; TRBD1 might be the D (5 bases). This CDR3 contains 12 residues. V lost 6 bases and J 5 bases, leaving 11 bases between the germline ends. The germline gives CDR1 KGHSH, CDR2 LQKENI. The CDR3 loop reads CASSPGHDEQYF. In DNA form, the CDR3 reads TGTGCCAGCTCCCCAGGACACGACGAGCAGTACTTC.

This clone was counted only a few times. The chain recombines TRBV10-2 with TRBJ1-5, with D unresolved. The CDR3 spans 16 residues. The germline V and J ends were trimmed by 9 bases and 0 bases, with 18 bases remaining between them. Germline V gives CDR1 WSHSY, CDR2 SAAADI. The CDR3 nucleotides are TGCGCCAGGTTATTGGAGGCGAACTATAGCAATCAGCCCCAGCATTTT. It translates to CARLLEANYSNQPQHF.

Here the CDR3 reads CASSFGRTNTGELFF. CDR3 in DNA: TGTGCCAGCAGCTTCGGCAGAACGAACACCGGGGAGCTGTTTTTT. The J gene is TRBJ2-2, the V gene TRBV5-5; D gene ambiguous. Germline V gene sequence: CDR1 SGHKS, CDR2 YYEKEE (reference sequence). The CDR3 is 15 amino acids. The V end was cut by 2 bases, the J end by 0 bases, with 8 bases between.